The clone carrying this T cell receptor (beta chain) was detected only once. The data were taken from a study of circulating and synovial CD4+ cells in juvenile arthritis. The CDR3 is 15 amino acids. Germline loops: CDR1 SGDLS, CDR2 YYNGEE. Trimming cost V 5 bases and J 0 bases; bases outside gene matches: 4. Produced via immunoSEQ multiplex PCR; TCRdb's table is partial and in-frame only. The sample has about 33,000 clones, roughly 95% seen once; the top ten hold approximately 0.16%. The V and J genes are TRBV9 and TRBJ2-2; 7 nucleotides align to TRBD2. The sequenced sample was CD4+ T cells from blood. The source is a human donor with juvenile idiopathic arthritis. Here the CDR3 reads CASSEAGTNTGELFF. DNA of the CDR3: TGTGCCAGCAGTGAAGCGGGAACGAACACCGGGGAGCTGTTTTTT.